This T cell receptor (beta chain) was documented in a study of T-cell memory formation after mild COVID-19. In the study overall: TCR clustering was largely donor specific.

cDNA libraries for TCR alpha and TCR beta, carrying sample barcodes and UMIs, came from 5'RACE with constant-segment primers. Each CDR3 protein is one row after TCRdb ran MiXCR on the 5' RACE reads. The repertoire holds over 500,000 distinct CDR3 sequences, with 17% as singletons. The study's findings and limits: Contracting clones from day 15 to 85 showed balanced CD4/CD8; later expanders favored CD4+.

This clonotype was counted a few times. What it recognizes is unknown. Sequencing was carried out using PBMCs or a T cell subset sorted from them (not recorded which). The sequence came from an adult woman who had mild COVID-19 (a few samples of this study predate the infection). Cell type and time point are not known.

CDR3 nucleotide sequence: TGTGCCAGCAGTAGATCGACAGTACCTGACGAGCAGTACTTC. It translates to CASSRSTVPDEQYF. The chain links TRBV27 to TRBJ2-7; possible D gene TRBD1, 5 bases. Germline CDR1 reads MNHEY; CDR2 reads SMNVEV (reference sequence). Trimming took 5 bases from V and 5 from J, leaving 16 bases between them. The CDR3 is made up of 14 amino acids.